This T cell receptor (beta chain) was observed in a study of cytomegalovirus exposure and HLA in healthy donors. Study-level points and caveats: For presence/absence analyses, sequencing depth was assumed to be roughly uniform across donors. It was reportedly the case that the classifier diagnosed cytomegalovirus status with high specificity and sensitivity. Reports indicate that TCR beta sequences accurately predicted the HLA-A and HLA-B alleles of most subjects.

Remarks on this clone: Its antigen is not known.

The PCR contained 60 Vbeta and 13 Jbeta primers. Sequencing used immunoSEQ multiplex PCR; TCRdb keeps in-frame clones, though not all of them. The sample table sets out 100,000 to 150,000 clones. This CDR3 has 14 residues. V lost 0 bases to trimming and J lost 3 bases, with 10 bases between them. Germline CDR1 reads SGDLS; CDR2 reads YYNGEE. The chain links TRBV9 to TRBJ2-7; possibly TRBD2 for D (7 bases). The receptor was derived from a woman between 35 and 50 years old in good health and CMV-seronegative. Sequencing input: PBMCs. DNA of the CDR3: TGTGCCAGCAGCGTAGCGGGGGGCGACTACGAGCAGTACTTC. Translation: CASSVAGGDYEQYF.